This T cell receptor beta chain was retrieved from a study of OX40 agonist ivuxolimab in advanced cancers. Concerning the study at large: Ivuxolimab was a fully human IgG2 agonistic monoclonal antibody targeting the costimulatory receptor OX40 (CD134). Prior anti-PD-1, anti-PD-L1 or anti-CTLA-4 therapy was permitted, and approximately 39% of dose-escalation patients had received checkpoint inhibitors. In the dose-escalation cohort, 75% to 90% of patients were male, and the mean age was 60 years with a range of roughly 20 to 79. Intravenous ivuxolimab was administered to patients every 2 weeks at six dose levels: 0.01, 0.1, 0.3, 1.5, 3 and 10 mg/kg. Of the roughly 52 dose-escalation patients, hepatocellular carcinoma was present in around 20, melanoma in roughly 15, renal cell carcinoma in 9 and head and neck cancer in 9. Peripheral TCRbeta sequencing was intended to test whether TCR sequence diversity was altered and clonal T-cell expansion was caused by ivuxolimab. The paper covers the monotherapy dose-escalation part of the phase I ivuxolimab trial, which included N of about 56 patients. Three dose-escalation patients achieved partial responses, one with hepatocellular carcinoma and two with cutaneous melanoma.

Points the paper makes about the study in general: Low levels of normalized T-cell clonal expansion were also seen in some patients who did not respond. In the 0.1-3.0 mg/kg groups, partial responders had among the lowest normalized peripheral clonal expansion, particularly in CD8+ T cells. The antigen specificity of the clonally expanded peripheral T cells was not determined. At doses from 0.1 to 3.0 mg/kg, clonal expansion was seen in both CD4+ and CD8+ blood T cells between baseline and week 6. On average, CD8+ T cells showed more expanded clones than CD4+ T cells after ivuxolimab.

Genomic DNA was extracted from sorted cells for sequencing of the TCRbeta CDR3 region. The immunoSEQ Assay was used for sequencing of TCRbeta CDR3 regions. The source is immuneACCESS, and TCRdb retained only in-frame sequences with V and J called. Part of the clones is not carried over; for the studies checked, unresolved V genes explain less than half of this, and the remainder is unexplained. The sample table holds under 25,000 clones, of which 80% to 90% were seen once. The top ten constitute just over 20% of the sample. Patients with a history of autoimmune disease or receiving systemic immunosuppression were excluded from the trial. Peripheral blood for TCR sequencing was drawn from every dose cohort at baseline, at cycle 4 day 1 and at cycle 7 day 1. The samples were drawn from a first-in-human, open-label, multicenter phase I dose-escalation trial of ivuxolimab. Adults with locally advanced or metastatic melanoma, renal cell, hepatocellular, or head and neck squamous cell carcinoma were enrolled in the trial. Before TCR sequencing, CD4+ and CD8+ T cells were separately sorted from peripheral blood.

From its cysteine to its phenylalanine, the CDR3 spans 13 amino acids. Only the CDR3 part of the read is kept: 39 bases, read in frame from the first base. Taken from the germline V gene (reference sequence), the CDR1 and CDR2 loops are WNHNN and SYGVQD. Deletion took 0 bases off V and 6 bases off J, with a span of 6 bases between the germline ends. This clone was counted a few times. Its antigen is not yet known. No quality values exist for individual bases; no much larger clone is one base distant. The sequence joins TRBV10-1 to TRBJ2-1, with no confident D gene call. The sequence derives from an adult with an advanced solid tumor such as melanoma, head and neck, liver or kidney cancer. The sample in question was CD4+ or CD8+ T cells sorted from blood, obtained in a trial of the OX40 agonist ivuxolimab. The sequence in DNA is TGCGCCAGCAGTGAGTCCGGGTTCAATGAGCAGTTCTTC. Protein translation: CASSESGFNEQFF.